Listed here is a single T cell receptor beta chain. What it binds is not known. This entry is derived from a study of PD-1 blockade in classical Hodgkin lymphoma. About the study: Patients in the cohort were put on intravenous nivolumab, 3 mg/kg every 2 weeks.

V dropped 1 base and J dropped 4; count of bases not matched to a gene: 5. This CDR3 is 16 amino acids long. Per the germline V gene, CDR1 is MNHEY and CDR2 is SVGAGI. General study points: CD4+ TCR diversity rose significantly by C4D1, and CD8+ TCR diversity did not.

Profiling relied on immunoSEQ multiplex PCR, and the TCRdb table lists in-frame clones only, not all of them. This sample has around 28,000 clones, with approximately 66% found just once. All the patients suffered relapse after autologous stem cell transplantation, and brentuximab vedotin exposure differed. Best response was recorded as complete response, partial response or progressive disease. The sample was peripheral blood mononuclear cells (PBMCs), taken before the second cycle of nivolumab. The gene calls are TRBV6-5 and TRBJ2-2; 8 nucleotides align to TRBD1. The sequence came from a human donor with classical Hodgkin lymphoma. CDR3 sequence (DNA): TGTGCCAGCAGTTACTGGCAGACAGGGGCCACCGGGGAGCTGTTTTTT. Its translation: CASSYWQTGATGELFF.